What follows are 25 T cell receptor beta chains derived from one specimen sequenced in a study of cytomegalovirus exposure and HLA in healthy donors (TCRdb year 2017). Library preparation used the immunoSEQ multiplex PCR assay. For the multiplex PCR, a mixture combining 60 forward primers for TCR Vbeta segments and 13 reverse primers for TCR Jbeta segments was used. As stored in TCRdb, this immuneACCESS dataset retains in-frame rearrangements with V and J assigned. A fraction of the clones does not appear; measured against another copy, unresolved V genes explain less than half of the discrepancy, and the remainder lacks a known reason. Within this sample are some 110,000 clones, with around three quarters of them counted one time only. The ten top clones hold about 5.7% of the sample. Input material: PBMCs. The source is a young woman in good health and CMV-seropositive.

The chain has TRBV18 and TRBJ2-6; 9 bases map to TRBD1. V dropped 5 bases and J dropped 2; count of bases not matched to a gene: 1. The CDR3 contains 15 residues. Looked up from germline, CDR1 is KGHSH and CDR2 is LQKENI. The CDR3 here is CASSRDRAGANVLTF. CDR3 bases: TGTGCCAGCTCAAGGGACAGGGCTGGGGCCAACGTCCTGACTTTC.

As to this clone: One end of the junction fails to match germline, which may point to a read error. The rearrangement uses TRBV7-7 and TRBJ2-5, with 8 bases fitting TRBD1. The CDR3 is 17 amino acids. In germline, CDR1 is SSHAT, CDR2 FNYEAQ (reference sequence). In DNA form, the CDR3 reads TGTGCTAGCAGCCCAGGGGGCGCGGGGACAACCCAAGAGACCCAGTACTTC. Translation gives CASSPGGAGTTQETQYF.

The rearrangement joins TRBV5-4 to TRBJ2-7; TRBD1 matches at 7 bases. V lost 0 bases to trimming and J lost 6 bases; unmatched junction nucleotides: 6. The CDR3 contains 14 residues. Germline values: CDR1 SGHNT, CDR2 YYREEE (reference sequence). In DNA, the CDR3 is TGTGCCAGCAGCTTGGGGGACAGTTTCAGCGAGCAGTACTTC. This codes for CASSLGDSFSEQYF.

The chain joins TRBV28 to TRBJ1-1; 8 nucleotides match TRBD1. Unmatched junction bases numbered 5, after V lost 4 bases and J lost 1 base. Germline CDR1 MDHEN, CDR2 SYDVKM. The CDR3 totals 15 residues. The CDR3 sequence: CASSSSGTGNTEAFF. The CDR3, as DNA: TGTGCCAGCAGTTCCTCCGGGACAGGGAACACTGAAGCTTTCTTT. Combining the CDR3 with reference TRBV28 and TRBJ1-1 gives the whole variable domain DVKVTQSSRYLVKRTGEKVFLECVQDMDHENMFWYRQDPGLGLRLIYFSYDVKMKEKGDIPEGYSVSREKKERFSLILESASTNQTSMYLCASSSSGTGNTEAFFGQGTRLTVV.

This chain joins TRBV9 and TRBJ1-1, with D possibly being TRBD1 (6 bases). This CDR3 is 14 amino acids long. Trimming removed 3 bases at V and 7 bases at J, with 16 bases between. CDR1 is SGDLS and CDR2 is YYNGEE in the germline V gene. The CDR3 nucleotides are TGTGCCAGCAGCGCCGGCGGGGGGCTGGGTGAAGCTTTCTTT. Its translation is CASSAGGGLGEAFF.

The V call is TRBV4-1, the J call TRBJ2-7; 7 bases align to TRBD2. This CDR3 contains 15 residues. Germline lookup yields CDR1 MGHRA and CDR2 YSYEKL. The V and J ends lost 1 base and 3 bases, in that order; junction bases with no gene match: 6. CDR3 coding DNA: TGCGCCAGCAGCCAAGCTGGGAGGGAGGGCTACGAGCAGTACTTC. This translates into CASSQAGREGYEQYF.

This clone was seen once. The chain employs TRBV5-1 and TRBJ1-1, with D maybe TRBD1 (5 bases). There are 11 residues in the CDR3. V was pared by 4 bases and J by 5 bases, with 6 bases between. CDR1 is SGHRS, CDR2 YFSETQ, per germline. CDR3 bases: TGCGCCAGCAGCCCAGGGACTGAAGCTTTCTTT. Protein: CASSPGTEAFF. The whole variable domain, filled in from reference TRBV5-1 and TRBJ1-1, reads KAGVTQTPRYLIKTRGQQVTLSCSPISGHRSVSWYQQTPGQGLQFLFEYFSETQRNKGNFPGRFSGRQFSNSRSEMNVSTLELGDSALYLCASSPGTEAFFGQGTRLTVV.

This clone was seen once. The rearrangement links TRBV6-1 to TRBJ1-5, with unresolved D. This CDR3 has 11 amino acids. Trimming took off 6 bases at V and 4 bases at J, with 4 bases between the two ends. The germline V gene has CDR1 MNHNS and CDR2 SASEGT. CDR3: CASRTNQPQHF. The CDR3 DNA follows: TGTGCCAGCAGAACTAATCAGCCCCAGCATTTT.

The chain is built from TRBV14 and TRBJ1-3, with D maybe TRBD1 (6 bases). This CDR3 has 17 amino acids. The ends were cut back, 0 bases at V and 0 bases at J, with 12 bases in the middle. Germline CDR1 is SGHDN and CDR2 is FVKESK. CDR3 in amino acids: CASSQDTGINSGNTIYF. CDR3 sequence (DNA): TGTGCCAGCAGCCAAGATACAGGGATCAACTCTGGAAACACCATATATTTT.

The CDR3 is CAWRTWAIGRTDTQYF. As DNA, the CDR3 is TGTGCCTGGAGAACCTGGGCCATTGGGCGCACAGATACGCAGTATTTT. V gene TRBV30 combines with J gene TRBJ2-3; D is unresolved. This CDR3 is 16 amino acids long. The germline V and J ends were trimmed by 3 bases and 1 base, with 17 bases remaining between them. In germline, CDR1 is GTSNPN, CDR2 SVGIG (reference sequence).

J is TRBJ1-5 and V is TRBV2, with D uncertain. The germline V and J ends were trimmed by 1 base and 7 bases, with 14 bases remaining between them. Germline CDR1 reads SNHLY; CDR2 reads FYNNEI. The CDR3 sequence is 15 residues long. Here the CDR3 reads CASSEGQVVSQPQHF. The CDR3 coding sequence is TGTGCCAGCAGTGAAGGCCAGGTTGTGTCCCAGCCCCAGCATTTT.

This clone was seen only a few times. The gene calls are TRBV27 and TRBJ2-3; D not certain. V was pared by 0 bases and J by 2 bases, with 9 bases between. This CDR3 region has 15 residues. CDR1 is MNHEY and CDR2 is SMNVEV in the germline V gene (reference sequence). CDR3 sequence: CASSLSTWLTDTQYF. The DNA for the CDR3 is TGTGCCAGCAGTTTATCTACCTGGCTCACAGATACGCAGTATTTT.

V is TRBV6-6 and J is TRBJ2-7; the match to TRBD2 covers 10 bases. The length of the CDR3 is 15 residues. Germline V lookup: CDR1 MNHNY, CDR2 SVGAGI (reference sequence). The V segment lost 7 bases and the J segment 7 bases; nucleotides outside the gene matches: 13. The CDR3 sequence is CASIPRVLAGEEQYF. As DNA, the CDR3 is TGTGCCAGCATCCCCCGGGTTCTAGCGGGAGAGGAGCAGTACTTC.

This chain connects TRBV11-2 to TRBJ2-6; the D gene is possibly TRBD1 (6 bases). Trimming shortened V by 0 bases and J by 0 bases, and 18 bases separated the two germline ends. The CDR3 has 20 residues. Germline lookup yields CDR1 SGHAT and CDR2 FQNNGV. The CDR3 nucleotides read TGTGCCAGCAGCTTAGATCTCGTGACAGGATCCAGCTCTGGGGCCAACGTCCTGACTTTC. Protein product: CASSLDLVTGSSSGANVLTF. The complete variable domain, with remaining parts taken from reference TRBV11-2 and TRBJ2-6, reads EAGVAQSPRYKIIEKRQSVAFWCNPISGHATLYWYQQILGQGPKLLIQFQNNGVVDDSQLPKDRFSAERLKGVDSTLKIQPAKLEDSAVYLCASSLDLVTGSSSGANVLTFGAGSRLTVL.

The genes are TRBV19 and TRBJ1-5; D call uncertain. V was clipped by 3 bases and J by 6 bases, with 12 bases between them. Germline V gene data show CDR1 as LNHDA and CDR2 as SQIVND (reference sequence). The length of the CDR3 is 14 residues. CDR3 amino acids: CASSMGGWGQPQHF. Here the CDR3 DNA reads TGTGCCAGTAGTATGGGAGGGTGGGGTCAGCCCCAGCATTTT. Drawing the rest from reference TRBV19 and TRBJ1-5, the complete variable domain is DGGITQSPKYLFRKEGQNVTLSCEQNLNHDAMYWYRQDPGQGLRLIYYSQIVNDFQKGDIAEGYSVSREKKESFPLTVTSAQKNPTAFYLCASSMGGWGQPQHFGDGTRLSIL.

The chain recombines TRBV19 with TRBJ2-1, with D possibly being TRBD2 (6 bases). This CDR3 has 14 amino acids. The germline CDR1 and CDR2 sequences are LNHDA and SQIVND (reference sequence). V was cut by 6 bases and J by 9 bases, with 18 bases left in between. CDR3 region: CASRASSVSAEQFF. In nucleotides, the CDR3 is TGTGCCAGTAGAGCCTCTAGCGTTTCCGCTGAGCAGTTCTTC.

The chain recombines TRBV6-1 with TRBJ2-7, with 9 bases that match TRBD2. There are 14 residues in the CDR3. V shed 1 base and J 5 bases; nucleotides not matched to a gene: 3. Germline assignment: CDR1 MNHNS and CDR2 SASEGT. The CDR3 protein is CASSEVGTSHEQYF. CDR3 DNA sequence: TGTGCCAGCAGTGAAGTTGGGACTAGCCACGAGCAGTACTTC.

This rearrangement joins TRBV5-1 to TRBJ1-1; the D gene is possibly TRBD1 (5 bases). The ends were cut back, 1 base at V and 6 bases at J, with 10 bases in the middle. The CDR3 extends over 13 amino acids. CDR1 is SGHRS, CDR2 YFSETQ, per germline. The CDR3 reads CASSLPGLAEAFF. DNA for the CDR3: TGCGCCAGCAGCTTGCCAGGGTTGGCTGAAGCTTTCTTT.

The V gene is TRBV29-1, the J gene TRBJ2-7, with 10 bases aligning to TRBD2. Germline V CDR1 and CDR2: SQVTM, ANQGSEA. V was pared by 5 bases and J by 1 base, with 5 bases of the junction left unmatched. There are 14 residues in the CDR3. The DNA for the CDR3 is TGCAGCGTTTTCCAGACTAGCGGGTCCTACGAGCAGTACTTC. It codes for CSVFQTSGSYEQYF.

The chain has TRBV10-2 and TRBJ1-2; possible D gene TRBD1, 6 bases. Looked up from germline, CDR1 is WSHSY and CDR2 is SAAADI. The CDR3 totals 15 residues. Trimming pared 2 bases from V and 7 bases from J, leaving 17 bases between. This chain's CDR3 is CASSEIIQGLGGYTF. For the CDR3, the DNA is TGCGCCAGCAGTGAGATTATTCAGGGGCTCGGTGGCTACACCTTC.

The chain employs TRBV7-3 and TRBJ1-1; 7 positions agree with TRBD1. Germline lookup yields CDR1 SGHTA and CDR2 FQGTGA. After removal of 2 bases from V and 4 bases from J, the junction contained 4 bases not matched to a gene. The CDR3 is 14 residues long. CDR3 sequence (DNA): TGTGCCAGCAGCTTATCGGCAGGGGGCACTGAAGCTTTCTTT. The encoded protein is CASSLSAGGTEAFF. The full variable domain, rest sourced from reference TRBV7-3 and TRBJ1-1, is GAGVSQTPSNKVTEKGKYVELRCDPISGHTALYWYRQSLGQGPEFLIYFQGTGAADDSGLPNDRFFAVRPEGSVSTLKIQRTERGDSAVYLCASSLSAGGTEAFFGQGTRLTVV.

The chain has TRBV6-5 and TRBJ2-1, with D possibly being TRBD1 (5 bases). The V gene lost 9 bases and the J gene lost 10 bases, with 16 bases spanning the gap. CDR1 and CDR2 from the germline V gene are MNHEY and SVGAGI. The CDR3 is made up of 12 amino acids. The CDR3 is CASSQGVGEQFF. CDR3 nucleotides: TGTGCCAGTAGTCAGGGCGTTGGGGAGCAGTTCTTC.

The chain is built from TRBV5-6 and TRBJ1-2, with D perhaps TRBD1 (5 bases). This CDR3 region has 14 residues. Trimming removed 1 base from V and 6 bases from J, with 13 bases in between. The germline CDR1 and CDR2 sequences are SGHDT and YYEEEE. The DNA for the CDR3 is TGTGCCAGCAGCTTGTCAGGGAGGTACGATGGCTACACCTTC. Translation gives CASSLSGRYDGYTF.

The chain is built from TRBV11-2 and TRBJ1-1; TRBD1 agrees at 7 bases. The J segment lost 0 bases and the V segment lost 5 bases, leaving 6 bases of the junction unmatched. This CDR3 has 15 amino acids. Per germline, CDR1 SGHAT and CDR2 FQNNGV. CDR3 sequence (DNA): TGTGCCAGCAGCACAAGGACAGGAGTGAACACTGAAGCTTTCTTT. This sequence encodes CASSTRTGVNTEAFF.

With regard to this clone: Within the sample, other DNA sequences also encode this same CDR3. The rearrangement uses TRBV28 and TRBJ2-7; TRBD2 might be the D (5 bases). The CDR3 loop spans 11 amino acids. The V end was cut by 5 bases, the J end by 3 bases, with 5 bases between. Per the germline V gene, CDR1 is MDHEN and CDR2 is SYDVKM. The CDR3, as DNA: TGTGCCAGCAGTAGCGGCTACGAGCAGTACTTC. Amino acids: CASSSGYEQYF. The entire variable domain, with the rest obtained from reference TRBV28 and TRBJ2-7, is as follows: DVKVTQSSRYLVKRTGEKVFLECVQDMDHENMFWYRQDPGLGLRLIYFSYDVKMKEKGDIPEGYSVSREKKERFSLILESASTNQTSMYLCASSSGYEQYFGPGTRLTVT.